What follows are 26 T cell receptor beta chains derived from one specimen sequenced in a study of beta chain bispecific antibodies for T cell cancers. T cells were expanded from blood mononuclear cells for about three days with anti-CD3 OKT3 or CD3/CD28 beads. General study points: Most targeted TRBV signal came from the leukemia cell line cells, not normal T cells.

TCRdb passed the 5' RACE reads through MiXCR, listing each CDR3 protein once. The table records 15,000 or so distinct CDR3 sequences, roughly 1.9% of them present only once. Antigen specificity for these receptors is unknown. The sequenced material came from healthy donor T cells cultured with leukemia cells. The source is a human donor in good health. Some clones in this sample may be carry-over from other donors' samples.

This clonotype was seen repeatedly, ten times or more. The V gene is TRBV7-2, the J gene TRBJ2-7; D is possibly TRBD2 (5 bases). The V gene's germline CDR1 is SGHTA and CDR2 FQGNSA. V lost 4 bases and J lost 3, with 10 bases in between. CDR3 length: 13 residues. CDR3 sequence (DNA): TGTGCCAGCAGCTCTGGACTGCTCTACGAGCAGTACTTC. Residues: CASSSGLLYEQYF.

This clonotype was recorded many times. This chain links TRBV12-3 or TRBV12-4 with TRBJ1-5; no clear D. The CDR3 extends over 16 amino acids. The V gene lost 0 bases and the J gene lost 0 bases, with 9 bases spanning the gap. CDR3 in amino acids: CASSLALSDSNQPQHF. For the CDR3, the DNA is TGTGCCAGCAGTTTAGCGCTGTCAGATAGCAATCAGCCCCAGCATTTT.

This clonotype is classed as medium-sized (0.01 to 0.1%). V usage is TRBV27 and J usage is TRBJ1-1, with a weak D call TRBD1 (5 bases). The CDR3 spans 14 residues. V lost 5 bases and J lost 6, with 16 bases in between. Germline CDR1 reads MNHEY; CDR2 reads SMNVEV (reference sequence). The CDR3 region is CASSSGQGTAEAFF. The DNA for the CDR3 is TGTGCCAGCAGTAGTGGGCAGGGTACGGCTGAAGCTTTCTTT.

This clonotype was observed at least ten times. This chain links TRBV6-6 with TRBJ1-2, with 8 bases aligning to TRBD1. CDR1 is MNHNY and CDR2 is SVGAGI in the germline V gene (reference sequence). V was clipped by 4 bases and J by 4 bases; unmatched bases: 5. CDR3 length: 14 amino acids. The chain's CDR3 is CASSSADRGYGYTF. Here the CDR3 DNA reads TGTGCCAGCAGTTCCGCCGACAGGGGCTATGGCTACACCTTC.

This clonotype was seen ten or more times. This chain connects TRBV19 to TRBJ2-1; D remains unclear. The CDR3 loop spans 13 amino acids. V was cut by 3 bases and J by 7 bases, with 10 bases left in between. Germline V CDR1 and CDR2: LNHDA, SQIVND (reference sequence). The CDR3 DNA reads TGTGCCAGTAGTATGGTTTCCGGGAATGAGCAGTTCTTC. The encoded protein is CASSMVSGNEQFF.

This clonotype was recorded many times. The CDR3 DNA is TGCAGTGCTAGAGGGAACACAAGCTCTGGAAACACCATATATTTT. It codes for CSARGNTSSGNTIYF. The chain recombines TRBV20-1 with TRBJ1-3; no clear D. CDR3 length equals 15 residues. Trimming removed 1 base from V and 0 bases from J, with 10 bases in between. From germline, CDR1 is DFQATT and CDR2 SNEGSKA (reference sequence).

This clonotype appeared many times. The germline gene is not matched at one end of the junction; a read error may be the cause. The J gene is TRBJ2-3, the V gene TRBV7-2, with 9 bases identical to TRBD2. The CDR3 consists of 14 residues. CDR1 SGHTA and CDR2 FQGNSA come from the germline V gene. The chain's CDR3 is CASSIAGGTDTQYF. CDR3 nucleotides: TGTGCCAGCAGCATAGCGGGGGGCACAGATACGCAGTATTTT.

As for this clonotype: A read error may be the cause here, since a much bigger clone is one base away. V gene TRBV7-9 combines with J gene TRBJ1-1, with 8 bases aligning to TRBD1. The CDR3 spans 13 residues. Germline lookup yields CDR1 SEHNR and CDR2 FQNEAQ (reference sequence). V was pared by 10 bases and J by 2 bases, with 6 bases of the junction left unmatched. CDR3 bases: TGTGCCAACCAGACAGGGGTTAACACTGAAGCTTTCTTT. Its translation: CANQTGVNTEAFF.

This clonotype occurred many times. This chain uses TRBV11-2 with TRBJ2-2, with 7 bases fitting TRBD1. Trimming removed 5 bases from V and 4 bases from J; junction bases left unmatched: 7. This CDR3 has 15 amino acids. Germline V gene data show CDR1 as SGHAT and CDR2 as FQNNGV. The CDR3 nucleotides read TGTGCCAGCAGCACCCGACAGGGTCCCACCGGGGAGCTGTTTTTT. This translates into CASSTRQGPTGELFF.

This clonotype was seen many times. The DNA for the CDR3 is TGTGCCAGCTCACTTGTAGGACAGACAGATACGCAGTATTTT. Its protein is CASSLVGQTDTQYF. The V and J genes are TRBV18 and TRBJ2-3, with a possible D match to TRBD1 (6 bases). The CDR3 runs 14 residues. Trimming removed 4 bases from V and 3 bases from J, with 11 bases in between. Looked up from germline, CDR1 is KGHSH and CDR2 is LQKENI.

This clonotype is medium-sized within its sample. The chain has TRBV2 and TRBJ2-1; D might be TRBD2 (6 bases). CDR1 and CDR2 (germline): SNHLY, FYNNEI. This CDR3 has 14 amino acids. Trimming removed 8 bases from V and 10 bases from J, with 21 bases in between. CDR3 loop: CASCWDGGTGEQFF. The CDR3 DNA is TGTGCCAGCTGTTGGGACGGGGGAACTGGGGAGCAGTTCTTC.

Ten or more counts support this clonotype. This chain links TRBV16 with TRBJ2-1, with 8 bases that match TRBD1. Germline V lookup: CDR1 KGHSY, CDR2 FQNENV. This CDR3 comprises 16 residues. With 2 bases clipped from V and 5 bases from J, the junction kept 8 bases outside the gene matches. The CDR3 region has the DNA TGTGCCAGCAGCCAAGGTCGGCAGGGGGCTGACAATGAGCAGTTCTTC. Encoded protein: CASSQGRQGADNEQFF.

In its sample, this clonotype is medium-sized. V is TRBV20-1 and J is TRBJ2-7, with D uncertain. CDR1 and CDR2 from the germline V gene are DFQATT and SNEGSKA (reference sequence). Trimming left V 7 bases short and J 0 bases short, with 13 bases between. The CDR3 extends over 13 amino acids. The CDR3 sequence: CSVPLESSYEQYF. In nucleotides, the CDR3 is TGCAGTGTTCCACTCGAGAGCTCCTACGAGCAGTACTTC.

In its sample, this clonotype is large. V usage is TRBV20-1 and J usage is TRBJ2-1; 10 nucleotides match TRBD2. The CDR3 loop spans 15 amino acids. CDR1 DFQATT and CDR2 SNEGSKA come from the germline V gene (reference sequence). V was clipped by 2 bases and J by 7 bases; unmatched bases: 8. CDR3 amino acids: CSARRERGGLNEQFF. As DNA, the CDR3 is TGCAGTGCTAGACGTGAGCGGGGGGGTTTGAATGAGCAGTTCTTC.

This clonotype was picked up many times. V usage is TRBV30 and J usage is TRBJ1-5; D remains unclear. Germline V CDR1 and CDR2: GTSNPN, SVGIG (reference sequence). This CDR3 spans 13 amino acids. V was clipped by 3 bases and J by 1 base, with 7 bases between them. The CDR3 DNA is TGTGCCTGGAGCCCGGGGAGCAATCAGCCCCAGCATTTT. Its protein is CAWSPGSNQPQHF.

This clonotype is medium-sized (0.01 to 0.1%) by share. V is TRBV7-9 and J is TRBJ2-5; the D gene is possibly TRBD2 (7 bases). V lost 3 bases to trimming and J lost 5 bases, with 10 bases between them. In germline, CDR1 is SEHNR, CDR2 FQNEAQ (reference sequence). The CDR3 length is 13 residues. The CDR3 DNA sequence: TGTGCCAGCAGCTTCGGGGGGCAGGAGACCCAGTACTTC. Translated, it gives CASSFGGQETQYF. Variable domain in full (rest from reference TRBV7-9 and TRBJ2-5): DTGVSQNPRHKITKRGQNVTFRCDPISEHNRLYWYRQTLGQGPEFLTYFQNEAQLEKSRLLSDRFSAERPKGSFSTLEIQRTEQGDSAMYLCASSFGGQETQYFGPGTRLLVL.

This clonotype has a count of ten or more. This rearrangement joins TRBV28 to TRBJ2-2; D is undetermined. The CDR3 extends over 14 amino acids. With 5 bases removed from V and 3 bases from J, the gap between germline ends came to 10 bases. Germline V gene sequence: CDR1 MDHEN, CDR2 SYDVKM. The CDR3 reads CASSPVGYTGELFF. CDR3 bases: TGTGCCAGCAGTCCCGTCGGGTACACCGGGGAGCTGTTTTTT.

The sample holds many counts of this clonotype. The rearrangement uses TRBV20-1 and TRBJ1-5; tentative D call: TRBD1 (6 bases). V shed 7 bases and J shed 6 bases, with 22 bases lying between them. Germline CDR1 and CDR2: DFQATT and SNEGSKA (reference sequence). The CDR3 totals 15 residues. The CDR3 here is CSVYPFTGSGQPQHF. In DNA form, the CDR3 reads TGCAGTGTTTACCCTTTCACAGGGTCTGGTCAGCCCCAGCATTTT.

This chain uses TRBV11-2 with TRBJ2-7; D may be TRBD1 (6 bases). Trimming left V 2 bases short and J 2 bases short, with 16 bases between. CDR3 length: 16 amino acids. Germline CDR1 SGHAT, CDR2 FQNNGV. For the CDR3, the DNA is TGTGCCAGCAGCTTAACGCAGGGGCTCGGCGCCTACGAGCAGTACTTC. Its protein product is CASSLTQGLGAYEQYF.

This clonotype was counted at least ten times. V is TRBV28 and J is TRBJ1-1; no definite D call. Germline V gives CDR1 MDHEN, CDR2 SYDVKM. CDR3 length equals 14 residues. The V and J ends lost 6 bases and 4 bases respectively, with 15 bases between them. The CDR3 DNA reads TGTGCCAGCAGCCCTTTTAGCCCCAGCACTGAAGCTTTCTTT. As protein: CASSPFSPSTEAFF.

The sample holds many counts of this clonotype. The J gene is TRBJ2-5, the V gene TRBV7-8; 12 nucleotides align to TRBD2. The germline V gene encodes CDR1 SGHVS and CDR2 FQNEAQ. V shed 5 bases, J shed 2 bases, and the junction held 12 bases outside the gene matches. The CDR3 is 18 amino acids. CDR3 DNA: TGTGCCAGCAGCCCGGGACTAGCGGGCTTCGGGAAACAAGAGACCCAGTACTTC. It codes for CASSPGLAGFGKQETQYF. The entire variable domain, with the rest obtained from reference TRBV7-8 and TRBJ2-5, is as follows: GAGVSQSPRYKVAKRGQDVALRCDPISGHVSLFWYQQALGQGPEFLTYFQNEAQLDKSGLPSDRFFAERPEGSVSTLKIQRTQQEDSAVYLCASSPGLAGFGKQETQYFGPGTRLLVL.

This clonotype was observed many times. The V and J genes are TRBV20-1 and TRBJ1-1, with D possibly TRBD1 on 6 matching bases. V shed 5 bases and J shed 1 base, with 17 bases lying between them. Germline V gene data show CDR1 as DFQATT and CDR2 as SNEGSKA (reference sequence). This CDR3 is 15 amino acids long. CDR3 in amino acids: CSAGGTGNGNTEAFF. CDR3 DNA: TGCAGTGCTGGGGGTACAGGGAATGGGAACACTGAAGCTTTCTTT.

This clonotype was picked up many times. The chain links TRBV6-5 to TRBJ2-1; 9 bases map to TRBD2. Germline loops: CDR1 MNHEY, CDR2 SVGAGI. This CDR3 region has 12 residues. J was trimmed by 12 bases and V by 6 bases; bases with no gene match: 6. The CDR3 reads CASSSGTSLQFF. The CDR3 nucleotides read TGTGCCAGCAGCTCCGGGACTAGCCTGCAGTTCTTC.

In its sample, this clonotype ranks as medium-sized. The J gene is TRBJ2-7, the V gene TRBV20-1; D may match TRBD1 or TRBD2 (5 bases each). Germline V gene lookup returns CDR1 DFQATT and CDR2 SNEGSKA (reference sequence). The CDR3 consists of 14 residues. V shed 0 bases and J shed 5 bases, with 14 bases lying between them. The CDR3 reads CSARDFEGPNEQYF. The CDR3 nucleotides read TGCAGTGCTAGAGATTTCGAGGGGCCCAACGAGCAGTACTTC.

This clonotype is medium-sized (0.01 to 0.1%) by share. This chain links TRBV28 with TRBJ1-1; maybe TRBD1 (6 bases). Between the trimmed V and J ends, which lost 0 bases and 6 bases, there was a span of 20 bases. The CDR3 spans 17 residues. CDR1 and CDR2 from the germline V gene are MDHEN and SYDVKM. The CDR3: CASSLWNSGGPDSEAFF. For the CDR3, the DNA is TGTGCCAGCAGTTTATGGAATTCTGGGGGGCCCGACTCTGAAGCTTTCTTT.

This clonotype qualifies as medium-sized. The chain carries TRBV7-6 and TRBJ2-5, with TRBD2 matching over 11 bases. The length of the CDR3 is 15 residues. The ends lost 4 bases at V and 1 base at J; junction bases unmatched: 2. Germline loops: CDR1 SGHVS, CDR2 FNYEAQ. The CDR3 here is CASSWGTSGQETQYF. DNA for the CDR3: TGTGCCAGCAGCTGGGGGACTAGCGGCCAAGAGACCCAGTACTTC.